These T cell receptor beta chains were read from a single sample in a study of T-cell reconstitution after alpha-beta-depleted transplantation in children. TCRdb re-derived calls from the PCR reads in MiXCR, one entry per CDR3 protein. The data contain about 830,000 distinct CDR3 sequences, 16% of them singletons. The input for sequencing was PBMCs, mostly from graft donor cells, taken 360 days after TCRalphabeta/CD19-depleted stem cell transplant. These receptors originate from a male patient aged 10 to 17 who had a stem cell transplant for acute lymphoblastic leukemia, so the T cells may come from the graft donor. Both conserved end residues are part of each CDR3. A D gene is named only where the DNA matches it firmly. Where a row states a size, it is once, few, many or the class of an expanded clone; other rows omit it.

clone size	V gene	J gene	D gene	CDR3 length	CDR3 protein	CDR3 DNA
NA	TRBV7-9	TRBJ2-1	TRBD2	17	CASSLEGLAGGRNEQFF	TGTGCCAGCAGCTTAGAGGGGCTAGCGGGAGGAAGGAATGAGCAGTTCTTC
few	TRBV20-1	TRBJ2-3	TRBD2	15	CSADGIAGHTDTQYF	TGCAGTGCAGACGGAATAGCGGGACACACAGATACGCAGTATTTT
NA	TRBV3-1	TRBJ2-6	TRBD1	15	CATSHNRGPANVLTF	TGTGCCACCAGCCATAACAGGGGACCGGCCAACGTCCTGACTTTC
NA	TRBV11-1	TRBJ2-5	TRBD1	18	CASSPLSPRQGALETQYF	TGTGCCAGCAGCCCCCTCTCGCCTAGACAGGGGGCGTTGGAGACCCAGTACTTC
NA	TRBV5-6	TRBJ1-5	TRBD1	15	CASSLRDRAHQPQHF	TGTGCCAGCAGCCTCCGGGACAGGGCCCATCAGCCCCAGCATTTT
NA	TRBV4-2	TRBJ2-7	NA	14	CASSQDRSRPRGYF	TGTGCCAGCAGCCAAGACCGGTCCAGACCCAGGGGGTACTTC
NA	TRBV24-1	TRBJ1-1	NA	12	CATSDPAEGAFF	TGTGCCACCAGTGATCCCGCGGAGGGGGCTTTCTTT
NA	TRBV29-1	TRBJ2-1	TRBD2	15	CSVTSPSGRANEQFF	TGCAGCGTAACAAGCCCCAGCGGGAGGGCCAATGAGCAGTTCTTC
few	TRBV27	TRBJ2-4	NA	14	CASSSARAKNIQYF	TGTGCCAGCAGTTCAGCAAGAGCCAAAAACATTCAGTACTTC
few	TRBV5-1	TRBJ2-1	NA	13	CASSLVGGAEQFF	TGCGCCAGCAGCTTGGTGGGGGGGGCTGAGCAGTTCTTC
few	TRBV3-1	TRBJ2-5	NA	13	CASSDTLQETQYF	TGTGCCAGCAGCGACACATTACAAGAGACCCAGTACTTC
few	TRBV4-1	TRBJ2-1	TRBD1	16	CASSQDWDRNYNEQFF	TGCGCCAGCAGCCAAGATTGGGACAGGAATTACAATGAGCAGTTCTTC
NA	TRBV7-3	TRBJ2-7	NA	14	CASTHRDESYEQYF	TGTGCCAGCACCCACCGGGACGAGAGCTACGAGCAGTACTTC
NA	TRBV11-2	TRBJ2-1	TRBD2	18	CASSLVGLAVSSYNEQFF	TGTGCCAGCAGCTTAGTGGGACTAGCGGTAAGCTCCTACAATGAGCAGTTCTTC
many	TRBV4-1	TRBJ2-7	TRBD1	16	CASSQVRGLDTYEQYF	TGCGCCAGCAGCCAAGTCAGGGGGCTAGATACCTACGAGCAGTACTTC
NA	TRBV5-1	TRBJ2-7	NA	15	CASSPLAEIPYEQYF	TGCGCCAGCAGCCCGCTAGCCGAAATCCCCTACGAGCAGTACTTC
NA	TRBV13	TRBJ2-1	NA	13	CASSLRRHNEQFF	TGTGCCAGCAGCTTACGGAGGCACAATGAGCAGTTCTTC
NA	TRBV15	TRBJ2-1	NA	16	CATSRVGLVSAPEQFF	TGTGCCACCAGCAGAGTCGGTCTAGTCTCTGCCCCCGAGCAGTTCTTC
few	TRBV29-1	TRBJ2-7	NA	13	CSVESPTAYEQYF	TGCAGCGTTGAAAGTCCCACAGCCTACGAGCAGTACTTC
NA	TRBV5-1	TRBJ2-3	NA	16	CASSLTGFGGADTQYF	TGCGCCAGCAGCCTCACAGGGTTTGGCGGCGCAGATACGCAGTATTTT
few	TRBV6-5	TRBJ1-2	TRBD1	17	CASSRWTGPGSNYGYTF	TGTGCCAGCAGTCGGTGGACAGGTCCAGGTTCTAACTATGGCTACACCTTC
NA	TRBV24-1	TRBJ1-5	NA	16	CATSALVGVRNQPQHF	TGTGCCACCAGTGCCTTGGTCGGGGTGCGCAATCAGCCCCAGCATTTT
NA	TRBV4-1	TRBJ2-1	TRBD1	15	CASSQWTGGKNEQFF	TGCGCCAGCAGCCAATGGACAGGGGGCAAGAATGAGCAGTTCTTC
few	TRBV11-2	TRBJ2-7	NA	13	CASSLTGYNEQYF	TGTGCCAGCAGCTTGACGGGTTATAACGAGCAGTACTTC
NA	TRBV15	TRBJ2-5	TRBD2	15	CATSRGSGVEETQYF	TGTGCCACCAGCAGAGGTAGCGGGGTGGAGGAGACCCAGTACTTC
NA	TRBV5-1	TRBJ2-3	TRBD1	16	CASSWPGQGSSDTQYF	TGCGCCAGCAGCTGGCCGGGACAGGGCTCTTCAGATACGCAGTATTTT
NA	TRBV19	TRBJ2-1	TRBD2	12	CASSYWGGEQFF	TGTGCCAGTAGTTACTGGGGGGGGGAGCAGTTCTTC
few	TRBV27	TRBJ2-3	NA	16	CASSLGFHASTDTQYF	TGTGCCAGCAGTTTGGGATTTCATGCTAGCACAGATACGCAGTATTTT
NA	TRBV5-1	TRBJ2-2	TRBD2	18	CASSLFPGTSGRDGELFF	TGCGCCAGCAGCCTCTTTCCCGGGACTAGCGGGAGAGACGGGGAGCTGTTTTTT
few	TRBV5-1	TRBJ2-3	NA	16	CASSLGGSLSTDTQYF	TGCGCCAGCAGCTTGGGGGGCAGCCTCAGCACAGATACGCAGTATTTT
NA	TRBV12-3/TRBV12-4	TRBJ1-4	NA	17	CASSLVGVGATNEKLFF	TGTGCCAGCAGTTTAGTAGGGGTGGGAGCAACTAATGAAAAACTGTTTTTT